The source of this T cell receptor beta chain is a study of shared clonotypes between healthy human individuals. The method was immunoSEQ multiplex PCR; TCRdb's version includes in-frame clones alone and lacks a portion of them. Of a few million clones in the sample, approximately 90% were seen once. This clone was seen a few times. The CDR3 is made up of 14 amino acids. Germline V gene data show CDR1 as MNHEY and CDR2 as SVGAGI. V was clipped by 2 bases and J by 1 base, with 8 bases between them. The source material was naive CD4+ T cells sorted from blood. The sample's subset: CD45RA+ positively selected. This clonotype originated in a man younger than 35 in good health. This rearrangement joins TRBV6-5 to TRBJ1-1; D perhaps matches TRBD1 (6 bases). Written as DNA, the CDR3 is TGTGCCAGCAGTTACATGGACAGGAACACTGAAGCTTTCTTT. It codes for CASSYMDRNTEAFF.